The next 2 T cell receptor beta chains were all read from a single sample in a study of T cell responses to AZD1222 COVID-19 vaccine (dated by TCRdb to about 2021). Library generation was performed with the immunoSEQ multiplex PCR assay. TCRdb stores this immuneACCESS table with in-frame sequences only. Part of the clones is absent; in the studies checked, under half of the shortfall reflects unresolved V genes, and no reason is known for the rest. For this sample there are more than 65,000 clones; around 73% appear just once. The ten most abundant clones make up over 20% of the sample. The time point label, as the study defines it: baseline before first vaccination. The specimen was peripheral blood, collected on day 0 of AZD1222 vaccination. These TCRs come from an adult in good health.

The chain recombines TRBV4-2 with TRBJ2-7; D is undetermined. This CDR3 has 17 amino acids. Germline CDR1 LGHNA, CDR2 YNFKEQ. The V end lost 0 bases, the J end lost 0 bases, and 15 bases lay between the germline ends. The CDR3 spells CASSQELGAPSSYEQYF. In nucleotides, the CDR3 is TGTGCCAGCAGCCAAGAATTGGGTGCGCCTAGCTCCTACGAGCAGTACTTC.

The chain is built from TRBV28 and TRBJ1-2, with TRBD1 identical over 11 bases. Germline CDR1 is MDHEN and CDR2 is SYDVKM. The J segment lost 4 bases and the V segment lost 4 bases, leaving 5 bases of the junction unmatched. The CDR3 totals 15 residues. In DNA form, the CDR3 reads TGTGCCAGCAGTTCACCGGGACAGGGGGTCTATGGCTACACCTTC. It is translated as CASSSPGQGVYGYTF.